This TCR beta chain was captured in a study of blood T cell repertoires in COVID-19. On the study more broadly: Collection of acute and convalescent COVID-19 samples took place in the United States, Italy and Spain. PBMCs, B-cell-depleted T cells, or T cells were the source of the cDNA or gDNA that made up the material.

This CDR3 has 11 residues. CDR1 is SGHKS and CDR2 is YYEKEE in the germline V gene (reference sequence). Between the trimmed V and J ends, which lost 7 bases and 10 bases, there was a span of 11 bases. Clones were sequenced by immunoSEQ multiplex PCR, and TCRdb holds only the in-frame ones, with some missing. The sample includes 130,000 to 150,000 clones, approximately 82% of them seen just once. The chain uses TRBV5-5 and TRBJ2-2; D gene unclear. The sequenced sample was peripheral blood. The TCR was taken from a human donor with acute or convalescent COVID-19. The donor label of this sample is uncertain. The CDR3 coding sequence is TGTGCCAGCCAGACTGCTAAGGAGCTGTTTTTT. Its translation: CASQTAKELFF.